The rows below give T cell receptor beta chains drawn from one sample of a study of CD8 T cells in Susac syndrome. MiXCR was run by TCRdb on the immunoSEQ multiplex PCR reads, yielding one entry per CDR3 protein. The table has about 200,000 distinct CDR3 sequences, 85% to 95% seen once. The material sequenced was CD4+ T cells from PBMCs. These receptor sequences come from a human donor in good health. Each CDR3 is given with its conserved first and last residue. D genes are given only for firm matches.

D: TRBD2; V: TRBV28; J: TRBJ2-3; CDR3: CASSLPGLAGGDTQYF; DNA: TGTGCCAGCAGTTTGCCGGGACTAGCGGGAGGCGATACGCAGTATTTT
D: -; V: TRBV28; J: TRBJ1-5; CDR3: CASSSRLTAHF; DNA: TGTGCCAGCAGTTCGCGCCTTACTGCGCATTTT
D: -; V: TRBV15; J: TRBJ1-5; CDR3: CATSRGVGGYSNQPQHF; DNA: TGTGCCACCAGCAGAGGGGTTGGAGGGTATAGCAATCAGCCCCAGCATTTT
D: TRBD2; V: TRBV29-1; J: TRBJ2-1; CDR3: CSVDGGNSGSSYNEQFF; DNA: TGCAGCGTTGATGGAGGGAATAGCGGGAGTAGCTACAATGAGCAGTTCTTC
D: TRBD2; V: TRBV3-1; J: TRBJ2-1; CDR3: CASNGGGYNEQFF; DNA: TGTGCCAGCAACGGGGGAGGGTACAATGAGCAGTTCTTC
D: TRBD1; V: TRBV6-2/TRBV6-3; J: TRBJ2-1; CDR3: CASTNRGAEDEQFF; DNA: TGTGCCAGCACAAACAGGGGCGCAGAAGATGAGCAGTTCTTC
D: -; V: TRBV20-1; J: TRBJ1-2; CDR3: CSARSQETGGYTF; DNA: TGCAGTGCTAGGTCACAGGAGACGGGAGGCTACACCTTC
D: -; V: TRBV4-2; J: TRBJ2-1; CDR3: CASSNQAARWLYNEQFF; DNA: TGTGCCAGCAGCAACCAGGCCGCCCGATGGCTTTACAATGAGCAGTTCTTC
D: TRBD2; V: TRBV12-3/TRBV12-4; J: TRBJ2-3; CDR3: CASTRRTGGSDTQYF; DNA: TGTGCCAGCACCCGTAGGACGGGGGGATCTGATACGCAGTATTTT
D: -; V: TRBV20-1; J: TRBJ1-1; CDR3: CSASGIPEAFF; DNA: TGCAGTGCCTCAGGGATACCTGAAGCTTTCTTT
D: TRBD1; V: TRBV24-1; J: TRBJ2-7; CDR3: CATSDSQGSEQYF; DNA: TGTGCCACCAGTGATTCACAGGGGAGCGAGCAGTACTTC
D: -; V: TRBV7-2; J: TRBJ2-7; CDR3: CASSPWPLGSSYEQYF; DNA: TGTGCCAGCAGCCCTTGGCCCCTCGGCTCATCCTACGAGCAGTACTTC
D: -; V: TRBV27; J: TRBJ1-2; CDR3: CASNLGAGPSPPTF; DNA: TGTGCCAGCAACCTCGGGGCAGGGCCTAGCCCTCCTACCTTC
D: -; V: TRBV20-1; J: TRBJ2-3; CDR3: CSARIGASADTQYF; DNA: TGCAGTGCTAGGATAGGGGCATCCGCAGATACGCAGTATTTT
D: -; V: TRBV28; J: TRBJ1-2; CDR3: CASGVGGRGYTF; DNA: TGTGCCAGCGGGGTTGGGGGGAGAGGCTACACCTTC
D: -; V: TRBV20-1; J: TRBJ2-5; CDR3: CSAKRWGLQETQYF; DNA: TGCAGTGCCAAAAGGTGGGGTCTCCAAGAGACCCAGTACTTC
D: TRBD1; V: TRBV27; J: TRBJ1-2; CDR3: CASTRQGRWDGYTF; DNA: TGTGCCAGCACACGACAGGGGCGATGGGATGGCTACACCTTC
D: -; V: TRBV20-1; J: TRBJ2-5; CDR3: CSATQDDQETQYF; DNA: TGCAGTGCTACCCAGGACGACCAAGAGACCCAGTACTTC